A single T cell receptor beta chain is shown here with its context. The data stem from a study of control samples from healthy donors and cancer patients. V was clipped by 2 bases and J by 5 bases, with 11 bases between them. The CDR3 runs 14 residues. Germline lookup yields CDR1 KGHSH and CDR2 LQKENI. The data were produced by immunoSEQ multiplex PCR, yet TCRdb's version contains in-frame clones alone and is incomplete. The profile covers about 20,000 clones, with roughly four fifths appearing a single time and under 35% taken by the ten largest. Material: PBMCs. This chain joins TRBV18 and TRBJ2-3; D remains ambiguous. The TCR was taken from a man aged 55-75 years with head and neck cancer. This chain's CDR3 is CASSPDISLDTQYF. The CDR3 DNA follows: TGTGCCAGCTCACCAGACATTTCATTAGATACGCAGTATTTT.